This T cell receptor (beta chain) was identified in a study of OX40 agonist ivuxolimab in advanced cancers. Turning to the study itself: In this cohort, patients received ivuxolimab, an agonistic anti-OX40 (CD134) antibody. Six ivuxolimab dose levels, 0.01 to 10 mg/kg, were given intravenously every 2 weeks.

With V trimmed by 9 bases and J by 5 bases, 8 bases remained unmatched. This CDR3 has 14 amino acids. CDR1 and CDR2 from the germline V gene are LNHDA and SQIVND (reference sequence). Study-wide results and limits: Among T cells, CD8+ cells averaged more expanded clones than CD4+ cells. Some of the lowest clonal expansion was seen in partial responders at 0.1-3.0 mg/kg.

TCRdb's table, derived via immunoSEQ multiplex PCR, lists solely in-frame clones and lacks some. The table lists about 94,000 clones, around 86% of them singletons. Notes on this clone: No antigen is known for it.

Sequencing was performed on CD4+ or CD8+ T cells sorted from blood, taken in a trial of the OX40 agonist ivuxolimab. This sequence was found in an adult with an advanced solid tumor such as melanoma, head and neck, liver or kidney cancer. The V gene is TRBV19, the J gene TRBJ2-2, with TRBD2 matching over 8 bases. In nucleotides, the CDR3 is TGTGCCAGCTCTGGACTAGCAATTACCGGGGAGCTGTTTTTT. This codes for CASSGLAITGELFF.